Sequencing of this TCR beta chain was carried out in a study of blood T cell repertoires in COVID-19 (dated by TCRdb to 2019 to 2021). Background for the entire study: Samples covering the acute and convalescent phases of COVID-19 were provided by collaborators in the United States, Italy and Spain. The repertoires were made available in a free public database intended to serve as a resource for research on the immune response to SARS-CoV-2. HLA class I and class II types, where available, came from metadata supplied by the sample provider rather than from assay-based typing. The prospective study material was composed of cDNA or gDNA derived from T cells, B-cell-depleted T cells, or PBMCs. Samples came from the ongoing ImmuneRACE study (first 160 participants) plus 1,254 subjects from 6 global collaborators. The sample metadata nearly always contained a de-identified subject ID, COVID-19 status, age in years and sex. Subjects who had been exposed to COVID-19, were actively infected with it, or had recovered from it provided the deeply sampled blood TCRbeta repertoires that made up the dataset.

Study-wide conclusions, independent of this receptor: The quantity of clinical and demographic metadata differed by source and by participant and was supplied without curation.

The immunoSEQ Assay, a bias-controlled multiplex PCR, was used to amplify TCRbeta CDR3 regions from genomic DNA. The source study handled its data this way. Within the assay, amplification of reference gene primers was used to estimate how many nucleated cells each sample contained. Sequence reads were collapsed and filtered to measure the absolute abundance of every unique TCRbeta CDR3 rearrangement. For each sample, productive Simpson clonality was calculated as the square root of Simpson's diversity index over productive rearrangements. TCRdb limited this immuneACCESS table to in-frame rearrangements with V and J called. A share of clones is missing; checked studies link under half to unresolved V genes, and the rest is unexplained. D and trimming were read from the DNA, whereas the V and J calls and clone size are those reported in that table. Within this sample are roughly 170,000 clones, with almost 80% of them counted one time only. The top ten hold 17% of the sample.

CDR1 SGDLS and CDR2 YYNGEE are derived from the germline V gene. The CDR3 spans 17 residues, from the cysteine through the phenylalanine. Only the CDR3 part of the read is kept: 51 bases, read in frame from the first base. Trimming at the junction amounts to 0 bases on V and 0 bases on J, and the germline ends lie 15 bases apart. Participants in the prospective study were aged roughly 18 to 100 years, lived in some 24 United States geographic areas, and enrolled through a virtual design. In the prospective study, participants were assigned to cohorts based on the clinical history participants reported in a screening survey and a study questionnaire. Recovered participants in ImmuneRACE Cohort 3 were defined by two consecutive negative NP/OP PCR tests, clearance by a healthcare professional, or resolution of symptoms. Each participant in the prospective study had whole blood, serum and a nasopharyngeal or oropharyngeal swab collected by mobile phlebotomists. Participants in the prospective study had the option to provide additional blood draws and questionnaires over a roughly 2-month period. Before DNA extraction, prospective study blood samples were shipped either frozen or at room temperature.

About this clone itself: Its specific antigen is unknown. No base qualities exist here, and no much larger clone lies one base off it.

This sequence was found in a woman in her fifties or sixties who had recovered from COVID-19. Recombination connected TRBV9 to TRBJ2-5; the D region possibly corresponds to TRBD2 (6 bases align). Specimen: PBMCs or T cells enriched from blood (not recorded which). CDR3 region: CASSVATGVWDQETQYF. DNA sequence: TGTGCCAGCAGCGTAGCTACGGGGGTTTGGGACCAAGAGACCCAGTACTTC.